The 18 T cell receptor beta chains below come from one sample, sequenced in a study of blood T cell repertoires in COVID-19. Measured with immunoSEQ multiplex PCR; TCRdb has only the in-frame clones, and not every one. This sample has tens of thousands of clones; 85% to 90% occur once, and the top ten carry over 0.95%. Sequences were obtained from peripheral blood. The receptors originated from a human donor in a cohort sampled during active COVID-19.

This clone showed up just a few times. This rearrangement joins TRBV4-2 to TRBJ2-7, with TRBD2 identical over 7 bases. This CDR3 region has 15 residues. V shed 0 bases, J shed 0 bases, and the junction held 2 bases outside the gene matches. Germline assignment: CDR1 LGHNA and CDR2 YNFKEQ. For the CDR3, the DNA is TGTGCCAGCAGCCAAGAAAGGGAGGGCTCCTACGAGCAGTACTTC. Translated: CASSQEREGSYEQYF.

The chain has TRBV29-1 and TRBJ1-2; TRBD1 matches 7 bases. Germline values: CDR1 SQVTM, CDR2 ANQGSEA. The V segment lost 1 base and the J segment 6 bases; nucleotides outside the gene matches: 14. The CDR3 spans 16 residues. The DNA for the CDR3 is TGCAGCGTTGAAGGAAATTCAGGGGGAGCAGGTGATGGCTACACCTTC. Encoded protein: CSVEGNSGGAGDGYTF.

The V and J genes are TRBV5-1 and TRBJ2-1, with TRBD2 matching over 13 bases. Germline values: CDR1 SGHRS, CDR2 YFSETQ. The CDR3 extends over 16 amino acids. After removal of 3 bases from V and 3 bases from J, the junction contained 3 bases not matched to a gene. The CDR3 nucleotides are TGCGCCAGCAGCTACGGACTAGCGGGGGACTACAATGAGCAGTTCTTC. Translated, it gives CASSYGLAGDYNEQFF.

This chain's CDR3 is CATSDPRLGGREQYF. CDR3 sequence (DNA): TGTGCCACCAGTGACCCACGGCTCGGGGGACGCGAGCAGTACTTC. The V and J genes are TRBV24-1 and TRBJ2-7; D might be TRBD2 (6 bases). V lost 4 bases and J lost 6, with 18 bases in between. This CDR3 comprises 15 residues. Germline CDR1 is KGHDR and CDR2 is SFDVKD.

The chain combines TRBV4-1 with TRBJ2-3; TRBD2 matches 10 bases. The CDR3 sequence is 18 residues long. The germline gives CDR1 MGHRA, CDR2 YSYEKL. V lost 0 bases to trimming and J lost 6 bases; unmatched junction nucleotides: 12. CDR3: CASSQEARASGRKDTQYF. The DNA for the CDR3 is TGCGCCAGCAGCCAAGAGGCCCGGGCTAGCGGGAGAAAGGATACGCAGTATTTT.

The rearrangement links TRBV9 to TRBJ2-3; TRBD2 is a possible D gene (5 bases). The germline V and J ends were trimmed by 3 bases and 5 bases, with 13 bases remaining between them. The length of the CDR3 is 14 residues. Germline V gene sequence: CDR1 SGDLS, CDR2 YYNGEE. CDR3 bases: TGTGCCAGCAGCGCTTTGGACTGGGGAGATACGCAGTATTTT. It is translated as CASSALDWGDTQYF.

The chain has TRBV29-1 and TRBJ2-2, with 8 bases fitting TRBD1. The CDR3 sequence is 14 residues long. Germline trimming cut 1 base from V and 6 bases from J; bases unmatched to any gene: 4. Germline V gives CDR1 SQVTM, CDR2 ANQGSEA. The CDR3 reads CSVEGGQVPGELFF. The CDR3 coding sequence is TGCAGCGTTGAAGGGGGACAGGTCCCCGGGGAGCTGTTTTTT.

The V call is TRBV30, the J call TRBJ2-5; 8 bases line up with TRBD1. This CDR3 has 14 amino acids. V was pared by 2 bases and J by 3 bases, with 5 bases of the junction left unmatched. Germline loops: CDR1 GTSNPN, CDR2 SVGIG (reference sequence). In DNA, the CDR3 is TGTGCCTGGAGTCAGACAGGGGTGGAAGAGACCCAGTACTTC. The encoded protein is CAWSQTGVEETQYF.

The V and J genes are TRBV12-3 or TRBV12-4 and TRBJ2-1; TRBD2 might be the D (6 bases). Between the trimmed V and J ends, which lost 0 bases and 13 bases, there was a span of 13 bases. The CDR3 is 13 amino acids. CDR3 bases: TGTGCCAGCAGTTTAGCGGGGGGTTCAAATCAGTTCTTC. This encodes CASSLAGGSNQFF.

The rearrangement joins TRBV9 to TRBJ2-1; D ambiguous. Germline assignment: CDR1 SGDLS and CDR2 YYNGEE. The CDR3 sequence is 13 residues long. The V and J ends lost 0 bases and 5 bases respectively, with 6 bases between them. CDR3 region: CASSVDFDNEQFF. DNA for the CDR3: TGTGCCAGCAGCGTAGACTTCGACAATGAGCAGTTCTTC. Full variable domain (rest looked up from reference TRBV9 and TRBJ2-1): DSGVTQTPKHLITATGQRVTLRCSPRSGDLSVYWYQQSLDQGLQFLIQYYNGEERAKGNILERFSAQQFPDLHSELNLSSLELGDSALYFCASSVDFDNEQFFGPGTRLTVL.

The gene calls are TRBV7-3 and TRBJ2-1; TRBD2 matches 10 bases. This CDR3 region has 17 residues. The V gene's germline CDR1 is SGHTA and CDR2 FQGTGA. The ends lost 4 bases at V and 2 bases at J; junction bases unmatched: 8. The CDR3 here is CASSSVLAGATYNEQFF. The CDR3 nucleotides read TGTGCCAGCAGCTCGGTCCTAGCGGGGGCGACCTACAATGAGCAGTTCTTC.

The CDR3 is CASSSGSGANVLTF. The CDR3 DNA sequence: TGTGCCAGTAGTTCAGGGTCTGGGGCCAACGTCCTGACTTTC. The rearrangement uses TRBV19 and TRBJ2-6; D perhaps matches TRBD1 (5 bases). The CDR3 sequence is 14 residues long. V was cut by 5 bases and J by 1 base, with 6 bases left in between. The V gene's germline CDR1 is LNHDA and CDR2 SQIVND (reference sequence).

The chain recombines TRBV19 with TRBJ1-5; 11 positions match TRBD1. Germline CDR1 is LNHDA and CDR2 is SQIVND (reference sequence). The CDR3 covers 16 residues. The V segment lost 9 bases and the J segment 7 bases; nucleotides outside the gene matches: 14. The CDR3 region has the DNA TGTGCCAGCATCCGGGACAGGGGGAATAAGGGGCAGCCCCAGCATTTT. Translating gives CASIRDRGNKGQPQHF.

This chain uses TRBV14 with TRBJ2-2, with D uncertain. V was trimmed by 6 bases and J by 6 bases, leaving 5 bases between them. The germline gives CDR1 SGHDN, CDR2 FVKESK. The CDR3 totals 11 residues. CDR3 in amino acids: CASSFSGELFF. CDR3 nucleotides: TGTGCCAGCAGTTTCTCCGGGGAGCTGTTTTTT.

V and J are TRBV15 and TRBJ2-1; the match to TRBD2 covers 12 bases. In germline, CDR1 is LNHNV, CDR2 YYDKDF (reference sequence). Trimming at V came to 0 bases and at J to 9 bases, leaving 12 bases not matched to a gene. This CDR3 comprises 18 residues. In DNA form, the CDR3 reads TGTGCCACCAGCAGAGACCTCCCTTCTAGCGGGAGGGCGGGTGAGCAGTTCTTC. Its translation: CATSRDLPSSGRAGEQFF.

CDR3 nucleotide sequence: TGTGCCAGCAGCGCCCGACAGGGGTCCAACGAGCAGTACTTC. Residues: CASSARQGSNEQYF. This chain links TRBV3-1 (or the pseudogene TRBV3-2) with TRBJ2-7; 8 positions agree with TRBD1. CDR1 is LGHDT, CDR2 YNNKEL, per germline (reference sequence). CDR3 length equals 14 residues. V shed 5 bases, J shed 5 bases, and the junction held 8 bases outside the gene matches.

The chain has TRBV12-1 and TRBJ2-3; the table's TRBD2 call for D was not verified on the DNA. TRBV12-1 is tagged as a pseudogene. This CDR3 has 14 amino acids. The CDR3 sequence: CASSFGLEADTQYF. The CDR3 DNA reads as TGTGCCAGCAGCTTTGGACTAGAGGCAGATACGCAGTATTTT.

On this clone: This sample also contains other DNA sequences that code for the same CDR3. CDR3 region: CASSQGRTGLYNEQFF. The CDR3 region has the DNA TGCGCCAGCAGCCAAGGGCGGACAGGTCTATACAATGAGCAGTTCTTC. The chain couples TRBV4-1 to TRBJ2-1, with TRBD1 matching 7 bases. The length of the CDR3 is 16 residues. Germline V lookup: CDR1 MGHRA, CDR2 YSYEKL. V dropped 1 base and J dropped 4; count of bases not matched to a gene: 7.